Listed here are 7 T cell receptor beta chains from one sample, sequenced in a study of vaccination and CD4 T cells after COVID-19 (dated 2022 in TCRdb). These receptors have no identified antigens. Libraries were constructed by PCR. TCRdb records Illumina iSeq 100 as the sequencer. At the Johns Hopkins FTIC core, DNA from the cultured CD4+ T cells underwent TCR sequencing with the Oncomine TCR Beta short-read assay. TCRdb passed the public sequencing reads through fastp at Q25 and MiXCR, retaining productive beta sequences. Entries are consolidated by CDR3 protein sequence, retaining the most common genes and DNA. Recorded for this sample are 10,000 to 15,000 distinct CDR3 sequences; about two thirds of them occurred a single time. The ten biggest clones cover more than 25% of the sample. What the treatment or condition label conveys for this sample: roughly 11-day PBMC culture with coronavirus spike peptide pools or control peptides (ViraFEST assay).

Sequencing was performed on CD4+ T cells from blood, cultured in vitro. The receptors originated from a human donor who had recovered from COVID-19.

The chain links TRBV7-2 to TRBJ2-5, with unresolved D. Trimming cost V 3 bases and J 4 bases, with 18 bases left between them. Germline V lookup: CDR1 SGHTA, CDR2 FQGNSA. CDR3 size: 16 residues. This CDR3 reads CASSFALVGSLETQYF. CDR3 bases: TGTGCCAGCAGCTTTGCGCTAGTGGGGTCATTAGAGACCCAGTACTTC. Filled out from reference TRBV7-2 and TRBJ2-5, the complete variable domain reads GAGVSQSPSNKVTEKGKDVELRCDPISGHTALYWYRQSLGQGLEFLIYFQGNSAPDKSGLPSDRFSAERTGGSVSTLTIQRTQQEDSAVYLCASSFALVGSLETQYFGPGTRLLVL.

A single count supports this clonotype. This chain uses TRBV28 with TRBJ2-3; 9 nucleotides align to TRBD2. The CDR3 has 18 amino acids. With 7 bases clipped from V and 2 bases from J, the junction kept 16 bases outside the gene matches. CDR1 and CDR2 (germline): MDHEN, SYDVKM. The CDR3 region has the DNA TGTGCCAGCACCTCGTTAAAAGGTCTAGCGGGGTTCACAGATACGCAGTATTTT. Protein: CASTSLKGLAGFTDTQYF.

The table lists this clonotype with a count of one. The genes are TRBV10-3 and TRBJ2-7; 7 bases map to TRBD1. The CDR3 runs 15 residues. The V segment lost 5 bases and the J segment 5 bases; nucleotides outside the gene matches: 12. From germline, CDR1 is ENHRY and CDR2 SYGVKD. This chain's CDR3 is CAISSWQGVTNEQYF. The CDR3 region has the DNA TGTGCCATCAGTAGCTGGCAGGGGGTAACCAACGAGCAGTACTTC.

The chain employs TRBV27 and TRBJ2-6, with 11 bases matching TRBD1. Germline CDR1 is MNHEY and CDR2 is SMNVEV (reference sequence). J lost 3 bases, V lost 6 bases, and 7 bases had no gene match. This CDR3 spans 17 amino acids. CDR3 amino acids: CASSRGQGARGANVLTF. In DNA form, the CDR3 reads TGTGCCAGCAGCCGAGGACAGGGGGCGCGTGGGGCCAACGTCCTGACTTTC. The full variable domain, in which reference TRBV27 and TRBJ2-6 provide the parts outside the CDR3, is EAQVTQNPRYLITVTGKKLTVTCSQNMNHEYMSWYRQDPGLGLRQIYYSMNVEVTDKGDVPEGYKVSRKEKRNFPLILESPSPNQTSLYFCASSRGQGARGANVLTFGAGSRLTVL.

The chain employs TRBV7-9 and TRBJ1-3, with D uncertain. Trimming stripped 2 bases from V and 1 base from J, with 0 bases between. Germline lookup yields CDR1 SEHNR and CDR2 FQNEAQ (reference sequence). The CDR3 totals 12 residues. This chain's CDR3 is CASSLSGNTIYF. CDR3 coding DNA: TGTGCCAGCAGCTTATCTGGAAACACCATATATTTT.

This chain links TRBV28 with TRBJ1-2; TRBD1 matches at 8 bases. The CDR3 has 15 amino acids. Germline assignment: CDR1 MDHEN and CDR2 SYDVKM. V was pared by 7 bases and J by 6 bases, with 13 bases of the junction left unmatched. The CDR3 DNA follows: TGTGCCAGCATTTCCCTTCAGGGGGCGGTTGATGGCTACACCTTC. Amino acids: CASISLQGAVDGYTF.

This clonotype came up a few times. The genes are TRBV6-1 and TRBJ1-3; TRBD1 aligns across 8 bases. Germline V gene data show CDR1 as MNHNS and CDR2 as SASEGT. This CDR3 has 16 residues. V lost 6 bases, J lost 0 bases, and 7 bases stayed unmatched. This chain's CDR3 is CASSPQGAYSGNTIYF. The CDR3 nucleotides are TGTGCCAGCAGCCCCCAGGGGGCCTACTCTGGAAACACCATATATTTT.